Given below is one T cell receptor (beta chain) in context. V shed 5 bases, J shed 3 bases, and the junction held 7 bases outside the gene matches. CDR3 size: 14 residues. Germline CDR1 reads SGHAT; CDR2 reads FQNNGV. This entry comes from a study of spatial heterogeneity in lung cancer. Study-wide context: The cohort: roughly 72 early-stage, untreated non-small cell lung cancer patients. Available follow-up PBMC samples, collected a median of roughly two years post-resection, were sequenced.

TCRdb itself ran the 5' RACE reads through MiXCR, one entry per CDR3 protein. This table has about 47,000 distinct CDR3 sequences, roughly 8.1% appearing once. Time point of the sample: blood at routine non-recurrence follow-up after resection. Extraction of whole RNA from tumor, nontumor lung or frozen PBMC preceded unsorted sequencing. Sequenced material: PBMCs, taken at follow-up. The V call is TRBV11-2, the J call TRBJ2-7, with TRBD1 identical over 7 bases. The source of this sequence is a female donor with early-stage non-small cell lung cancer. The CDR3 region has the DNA TGTGCCAGCAGCCTTCTCGGGACAGTCTACGAGCAGTACTTC. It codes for CASSLLGTVYEQYF.